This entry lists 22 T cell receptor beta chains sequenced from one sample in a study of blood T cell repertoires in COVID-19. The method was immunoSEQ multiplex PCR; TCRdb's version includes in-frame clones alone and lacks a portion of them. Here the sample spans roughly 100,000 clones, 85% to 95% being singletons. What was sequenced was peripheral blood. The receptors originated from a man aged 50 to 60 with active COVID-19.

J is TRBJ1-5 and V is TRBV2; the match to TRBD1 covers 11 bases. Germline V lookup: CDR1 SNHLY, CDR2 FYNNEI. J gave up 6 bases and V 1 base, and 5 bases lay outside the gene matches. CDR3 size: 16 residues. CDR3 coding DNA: TGTGCCAGCAGTGAAGAGGGGACAGGGGGTAGTCAGCCCCAGCATTTT. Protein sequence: CASSEEGTGGSQPQHF.

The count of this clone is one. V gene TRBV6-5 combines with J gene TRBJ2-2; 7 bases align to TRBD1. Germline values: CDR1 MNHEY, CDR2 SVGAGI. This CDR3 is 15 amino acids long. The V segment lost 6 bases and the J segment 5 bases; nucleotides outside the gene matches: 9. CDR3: CASRPQGRETGELFF. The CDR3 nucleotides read TGTGCCAGCAGACCACAGGGGAGAGAAACCGGGGAGCTGTTTTTT.

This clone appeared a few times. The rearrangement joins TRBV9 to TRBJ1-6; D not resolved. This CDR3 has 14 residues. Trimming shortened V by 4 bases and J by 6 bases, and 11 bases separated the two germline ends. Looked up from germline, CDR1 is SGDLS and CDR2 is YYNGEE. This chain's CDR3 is CASSLSGGNSPLHF. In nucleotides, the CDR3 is TGTGCCAGCAGCCTCAGCGGTGGTAATTCACCCCTCCACTTT.

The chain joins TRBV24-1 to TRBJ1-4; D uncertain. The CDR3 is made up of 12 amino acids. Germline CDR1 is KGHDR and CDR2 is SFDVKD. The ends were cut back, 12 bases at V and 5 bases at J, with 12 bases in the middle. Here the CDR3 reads CAPRGGNEKLFF. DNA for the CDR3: TGTGCCCCCCGAGGAGGCAATGAAAAACTGTTTTTT.

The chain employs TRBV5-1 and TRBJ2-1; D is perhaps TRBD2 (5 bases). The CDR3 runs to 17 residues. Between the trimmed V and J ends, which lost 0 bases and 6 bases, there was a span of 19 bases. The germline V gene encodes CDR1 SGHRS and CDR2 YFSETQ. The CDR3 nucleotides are TGCGCCAGCAGCTTGGCCATTATTTCGGACTCAGGCAATGAGCAGTTCTTC. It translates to CASSLAIISDSGNEQFF.

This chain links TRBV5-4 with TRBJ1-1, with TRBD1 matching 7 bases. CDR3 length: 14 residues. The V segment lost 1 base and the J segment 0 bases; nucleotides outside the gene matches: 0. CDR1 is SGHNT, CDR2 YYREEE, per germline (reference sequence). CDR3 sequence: CASSLTGVNTEAFF. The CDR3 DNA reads TGTGCCAGCAGCTTGACAGGGGTGAACACTGAAGCTTTCTTT.

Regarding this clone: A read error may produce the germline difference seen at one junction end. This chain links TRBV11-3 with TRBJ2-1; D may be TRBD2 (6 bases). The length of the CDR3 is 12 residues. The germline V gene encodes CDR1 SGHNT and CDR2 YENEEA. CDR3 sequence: CASSFGGNGQFF. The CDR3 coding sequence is TGTGCCAGCAGCTTCGGCGGGAATGGGCAGTTCTTC.

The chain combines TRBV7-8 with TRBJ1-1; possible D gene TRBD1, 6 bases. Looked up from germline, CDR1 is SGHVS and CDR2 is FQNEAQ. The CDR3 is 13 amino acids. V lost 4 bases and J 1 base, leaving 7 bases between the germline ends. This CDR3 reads CASSWTENTEAFF. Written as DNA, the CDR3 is TGTGCCAGCAGCTGGACAGAGAACACTGAAGCTTTCTTT.

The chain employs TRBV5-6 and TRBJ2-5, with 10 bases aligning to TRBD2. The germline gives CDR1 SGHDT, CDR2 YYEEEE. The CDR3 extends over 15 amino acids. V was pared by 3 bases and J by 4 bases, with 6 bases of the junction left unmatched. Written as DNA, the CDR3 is TGTGCCAGCAGCTACATAGCGGGAGGCGGAGAGACCCAGTACTTC. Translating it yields CASSYIAGGGETQYF.

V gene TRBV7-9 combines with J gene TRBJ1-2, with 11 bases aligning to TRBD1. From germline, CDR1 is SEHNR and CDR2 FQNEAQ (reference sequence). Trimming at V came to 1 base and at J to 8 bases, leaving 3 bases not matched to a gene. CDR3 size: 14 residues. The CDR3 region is CASSLGGQGEGYTF. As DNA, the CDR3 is TGTGCCAGCAGCTTAGGGGGACAGGGGGAAGGCTACACCTTC.

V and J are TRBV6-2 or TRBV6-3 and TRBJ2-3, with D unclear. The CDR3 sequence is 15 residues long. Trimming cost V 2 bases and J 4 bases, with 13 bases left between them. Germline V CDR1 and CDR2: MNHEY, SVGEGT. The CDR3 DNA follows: TGTGCCAGCAGTTACGGGCGAATTGTACCAGATACGCAGTATTTT. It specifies CASSYGRIVPDTQYF.

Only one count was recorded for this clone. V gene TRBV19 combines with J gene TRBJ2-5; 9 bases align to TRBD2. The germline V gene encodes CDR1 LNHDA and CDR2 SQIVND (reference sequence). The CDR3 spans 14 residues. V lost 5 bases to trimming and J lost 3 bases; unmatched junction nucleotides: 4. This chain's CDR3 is CASSLRLAEETQYF. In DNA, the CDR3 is TGTGCCAGTAGTCTTCGACTAGCGGAAGAGACCCAGTACTTC.

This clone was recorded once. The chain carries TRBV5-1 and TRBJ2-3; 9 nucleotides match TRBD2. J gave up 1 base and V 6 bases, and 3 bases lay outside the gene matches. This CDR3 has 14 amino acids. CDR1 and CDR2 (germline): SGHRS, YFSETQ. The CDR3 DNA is TGCGCCAGCACCTGGACTAGCGGCACAGATACGCAGTATTTT. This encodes CASTWTSGTDTQYF.

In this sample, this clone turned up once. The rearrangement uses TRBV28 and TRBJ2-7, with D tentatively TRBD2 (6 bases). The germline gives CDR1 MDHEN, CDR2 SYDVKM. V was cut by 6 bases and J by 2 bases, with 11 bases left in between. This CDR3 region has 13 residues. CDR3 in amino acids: CASSRPGAYEQYF. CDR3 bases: TGTGCCAGCAGCCGCCCGGGAGCCTACGAGCAGTACTTC. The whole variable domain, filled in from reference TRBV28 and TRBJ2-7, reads DVKVTQSSRYLVKRTGEKVFLECVQDMDHENMFWYRQDPGLGLRLIYFSYDVKMKEKGDIPEGYSVSREKKERFSLILESASTNQTSMYLCASSRPGAYEQYFGPGTRLTVT.

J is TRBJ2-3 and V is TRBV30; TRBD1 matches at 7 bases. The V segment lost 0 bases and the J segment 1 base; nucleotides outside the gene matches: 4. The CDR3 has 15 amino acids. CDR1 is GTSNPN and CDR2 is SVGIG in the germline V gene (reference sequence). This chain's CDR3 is CAWSVRTGGTDTQYF. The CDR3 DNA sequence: TGTGCCTGGAGTGTACGAACAGGGGGCACAGATACGCAGTATTTT.

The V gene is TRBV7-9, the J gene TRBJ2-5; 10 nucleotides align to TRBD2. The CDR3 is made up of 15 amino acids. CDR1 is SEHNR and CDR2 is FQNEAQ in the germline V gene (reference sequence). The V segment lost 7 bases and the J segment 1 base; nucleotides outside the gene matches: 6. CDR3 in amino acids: CASTSAGGPQETQYF. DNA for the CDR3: TGTGCCAGCACCTCAGCGGGAGGGCCCCAAGAGACCCAGTACTTC.

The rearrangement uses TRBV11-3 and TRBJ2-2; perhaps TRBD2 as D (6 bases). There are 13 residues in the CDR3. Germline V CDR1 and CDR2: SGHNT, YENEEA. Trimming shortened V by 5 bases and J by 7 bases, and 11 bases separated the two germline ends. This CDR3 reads CASSPGGDGELFF. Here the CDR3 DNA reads TGTGCCAGCAGCCCCGGCGGGGACGGGGAGCTGTTTTTT.

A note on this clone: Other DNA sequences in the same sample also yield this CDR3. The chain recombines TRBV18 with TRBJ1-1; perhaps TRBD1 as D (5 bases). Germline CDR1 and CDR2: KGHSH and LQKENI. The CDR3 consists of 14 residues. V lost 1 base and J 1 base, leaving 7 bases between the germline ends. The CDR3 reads CASSPRQGNTEAFF. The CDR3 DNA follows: TGTGCCAGCTCACCACGCCAGGGGAACACTGAAGCTTTCTTT.

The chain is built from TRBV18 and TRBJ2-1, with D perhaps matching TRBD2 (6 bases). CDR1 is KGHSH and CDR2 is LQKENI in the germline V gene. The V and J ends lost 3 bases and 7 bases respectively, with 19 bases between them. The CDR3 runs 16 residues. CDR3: CASSPGRGLLSNEQFF. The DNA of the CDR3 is TGTGCCAGCTCACCGGGGCGGGGCCTCCTGAGTAATGAGCAGTTCTTC.

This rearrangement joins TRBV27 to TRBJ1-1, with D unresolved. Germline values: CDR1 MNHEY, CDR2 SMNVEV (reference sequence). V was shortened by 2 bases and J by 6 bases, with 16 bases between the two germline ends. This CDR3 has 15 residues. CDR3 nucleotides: TGTGCCAGCAGTTTAAGAACAGATGGAATGGCTGAAGCTTTCTTT. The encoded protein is CASSLRTDGMAEAFF.

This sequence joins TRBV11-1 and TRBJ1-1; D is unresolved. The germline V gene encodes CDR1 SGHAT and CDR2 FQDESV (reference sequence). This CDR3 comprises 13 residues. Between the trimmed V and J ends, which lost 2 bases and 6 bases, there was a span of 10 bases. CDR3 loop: CASSLNSLSEAFF. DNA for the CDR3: TGTGCCAGCAGCTTAAACAGCCTCTCTGAAGCTTTCTTT. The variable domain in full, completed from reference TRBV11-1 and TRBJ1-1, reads EAEVAQSPRYKITEKSQAVAFWCDPISGHATLYWYRQILGQGPELLVQFQDESVVDDSQLPKDRFSAERLKGVDSTLKIQPAELGDSAMYLCASSLNSLSEAFFGQGTRLTVV.

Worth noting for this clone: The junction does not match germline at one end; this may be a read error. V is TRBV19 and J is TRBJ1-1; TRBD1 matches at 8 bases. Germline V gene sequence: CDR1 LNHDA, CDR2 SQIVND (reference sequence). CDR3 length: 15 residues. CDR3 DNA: TGTGCCAGTAATATACAGGGGGAGTGGAACACTGAAGCTTTCTTT. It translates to CASNIQGEWNTEAFF. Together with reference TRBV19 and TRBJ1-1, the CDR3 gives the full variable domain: DGGITQSPKYLFRKEGQNVTLSCEQNLNHDAMYWYRQDPGQGLRLIYYSQIVNDFQKGDIAEGYSVSREKKESFPLTVTSAQKNPTAFYLCASNIQGEWNTEAFFGQGTRLTVV.